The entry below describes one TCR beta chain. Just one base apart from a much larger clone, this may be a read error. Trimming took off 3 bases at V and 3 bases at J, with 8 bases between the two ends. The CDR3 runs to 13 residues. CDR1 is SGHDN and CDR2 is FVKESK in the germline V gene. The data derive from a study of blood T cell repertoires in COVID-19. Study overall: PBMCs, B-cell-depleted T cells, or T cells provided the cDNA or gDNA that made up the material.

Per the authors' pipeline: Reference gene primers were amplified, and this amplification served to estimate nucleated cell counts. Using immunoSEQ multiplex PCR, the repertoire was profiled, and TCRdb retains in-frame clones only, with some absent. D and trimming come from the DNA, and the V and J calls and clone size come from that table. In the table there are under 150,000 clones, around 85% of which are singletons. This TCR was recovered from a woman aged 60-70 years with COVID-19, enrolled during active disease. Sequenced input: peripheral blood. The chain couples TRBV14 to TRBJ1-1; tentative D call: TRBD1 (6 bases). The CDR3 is CASSQHRDTEAFF. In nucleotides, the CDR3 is TGTGCCAGCAGCCAGCACAGGGACACTGAAGCTTTCTTT.